Listed below are T cell receptor beta chains from one sample, sequenced in a study of cytomegalovirus exposure and HLA in healthy donors. Generated by immunoSEQ multiplex PCR, the TCRdb table keeps only in-frame clones and is missing some. The table has 150,000 to 200,000 clones, 80% seen once. Input material: PBMCs. Every receptor here comes from a woman in her thirties or forties in good health and CMV-seronegative. CDR3s include the opening cysteine and the closing phenylalanine or tryptophan. Fields, in order: CDR3 protein, CDR3 DNA, V gene, J gene, clone size, D gene. D genes are given only for firm matches. Size values are once, few and many counts, or a class for expanded clones, and some rows have none.

cdr3_aa: CASSLGYGGAPLHF
cdr3_nt: TGTGCCAGCAGCTTGGGGTATGGAGGAGCACCCCTCCACTTT
v_call: TRBV5-5
j_call: TRBJ1-6
clone_size: -
d_call: -

cdr3_aa: CASSPRTSGSGEQYF
cdr3_nt: TGTGCCAGCAGCCCCCGGACTAGCGGGAGTGGCGAGCAGTACTTC
v_call: TRBV11-2
j_call: TRBJ2-7
clone_size: -
d_call: TRBD2

cdr3_aa: CASSFQGNYGYTF
cdr3_nt: TGTGCCAGCAGTTTTCAGGGGAACTATGGCTACACCTTC
v_call: TRBV28
j_call: TRBJ1-2
clone_size: -
d_call: -

cdr3_aa: CASSQVTSGGGNEQFF
cdr3_nt: TGTGCCAGCAGCCAAGTAACTAGCGGGGGAGGCAATGAGCAGTTCTTC
v_call: TRBV4-2
j_call: TRBJ2-1
clone_size: -
d_call: TRBD2

cdr3_aa: CASRDRAGVSYEQYF
cdr3_nt: TGTGCCAGCAGGGACAGGGCCGGAGTGTCGTACGAGCAGTACTTC
v_call: TRBV25-1
j_call: TRBJ2-7
clone_size: -
d_call: TRBD1

cdr3_aa: CASSVAMADTQYF
cdr3_nt: TGTGCCAGCAGTGTTGCTATGGCAGATACGCAGTATTTT
v_call: TRBV6-1
j_call: TRBJ2-3
clone_size: -
d_call: -

cdr3_aa: CASSARQGTNEKLFF
cdr3_nt: TGTGCCAGCAGCGCCCGACAGGGGACTAATGAAAAACTGTTTTTT
v_call: TRBV9
j_call: TRBJ1-4
clone_size: -
d_call: TRBD1

cdr3_aa: CASSLGQPINYGYTF
cdr3_nt: TGTGCCAGCAGCCTGGGACAGCCCATAAACTATGGCTACACCTTC
v_call: TRBV7-3
j_call: TRBJ1-2
clone_size: -
d_call: TRBD1

cdr3_aa: CASSLRLQADEQFF
cdr3_nt: TGTGCCAGCAGCTTACGGCTACAGGCTGATGAGCAGTTCTTC
v_call: TRBV7-2
j_call: TRBJ2-1
clone_size: few
d_call: -

cdr3_aa: CASSFHRGTEAFF
cdr3_nt: TGTGCCAGCAGCTTCCACAGGGGGACTGAAGCTTTCTTT
v_call: TRBV7-2
j_call: TRBJ1-1
clone_size: -
d_call: TRBD1

cdr3_aa: CASSLTQGYGQYF
cdr3_nt: TGCGCCAGCAGCTTGACACAGGGCTACGGGCAGTACTTC
v_call: TRBV5-1
j_call: TRBJ2-7
clone_size: -
d_call: -

cdr3_aa: CSVTLRGTNEKLFF
cdr3_nt: TGCAGCGTGACCCTCAGGGGGACTAATGAAAAACTGTTTTTT
v_call: TRBV29-1
j_call: TRBJ1-4
clone_size: once
d_call: TRBD1

cdr3_aa: CASSLVQGSEQYF
cdr3_nt: TGTGCCAGCAGCTTGGTCCAGGGGTCCGAGCAGTACTTC
v_call: TRBV5-8
j_call: TRBJ2-7
clone_size: -
d_call: -

cdr3_aa: CASSTGGLSGNTIYF
cdr3_nt: TGTGCCAGCTCGACAGGGGGACTCTCTGGAAACACCATATATTTT
v_call: TRBV2
j_call: TRBJ1-3
clone_size: -
d_call: TRBD1

cdr3_aa: CASSLAGTGGRTGELFF
cdr3_nt: TGTGCCAGCAGCTTAGCGGGGACAGGGGGACGCACCGGGGAGCTGTTTTTT
v_call: TRBV7-2
j_call: TRBJ2-2
clone_size: -
d_call: TRBD1